These 3 T cell receptor delta chains came from one sample sequenced in a study of gamma-delta T cells after stem cell transplantation. TCRdb re-analyzed the RT-PCR reads via CATT. The repertoire holds 10,000 to 13,000 delta-chain clones, approximately 37% seen once, with roughly 2.9% in the top ten. The sequencing sample was made of gamma-delta T cells. These receptors all stem from a human donor. It is not recorded whose cells these are; they may come from a transplant donor.

For this clone: A much more abundant neighbour one base away suggests this may be a read error. At the DNA level, this CDR3 is encoded by other sequences in the same sample as well. V and J are TRAV29/DV5 and TRDJ1; D gene uncertain. This CDR3 has 13 residues. V shed 2 bases and J shed 2 bases, with 10 bases lying between them. Per germline, CDR1 NSMFDY and CDR2 ISSIKDK. Written as DNA, the CDR3 is TGTGCAGCAAGAGCACTGAGGACCGATAAACTCATCTTT. The encoded protein is CAARALRTDKLIF.

This clone was counted between two and nine times. This chain connects TRDV1 to TRDJ1, with D possibly TRDD2 on 9 matching bases. Germline CDR1 is TSWWSYY and CDR2 is QGS. The CDR3 totals 19 residues. The V and J ends lost 4 bases and 8 bases respectively, with 32 bases between them. The CDR3 DNA reads as TGTGCTCTTGGGGGGTGCCTTCCTACGATGCTACTGGGGGGGCTGAAACTCATCTTT. It encodes CALGGCLPTMLLGGLKLIF.

In the case of this clone: A clone one base away is much larger, so this may be a read error. J is TRDJ2 and V is TRDV2; D unresolved. Germline V CDR1 and CDR2: GEAIGNYY, EKD. The CDR3 has 14 amino acids. The CDR3 is CACDTEALTAKLFF. For the CDR3, the DNA is TGTGCCTGTGACACCGAAGCTCTGACAGCAAAACTCTTCTTT.